These 3 T cell receptor beta chains originate from one sample sequenced in a study of post-analysis software for immune sequencing data. The study's findings and limits: Five or six TRBV segments, TRBV5-6, TRBV5-1 and TRBV20-1 among them, were found more frequent in patients than controls.

Incorporated into the TCR beta cDNA libraries were unique molecular identifiers, which served to reduce PCR and sequencing biases. TCRdb fed the PCR reads into MiXCR, producing one record per CDR3 protein. The table lists under 650,000 distinct CDR3 sequences, about 44% of them singletons. Their antigens are not known. Sequenced material: blood. Receptors originate from a girl aged 5 to 17 with multiple sclerosis.

The CDR3 region is CASSRDGFSYEQYF. The CDR3 nucleotides are TGCGCCAGCAGCCGGGACGGCTTTTCCTACGAGCAGTACTTC. V gene TRBV5-1 combines with J gene TRBJ2-7; either TRBD1 or TRBD2 may supply D (5 bases each). The V end lost 4 bases, the J end lost 1 base, and 12 bases lay between the germline ends. This CDR3 spans 14 amino acids. Germline V CDR1 and CDR2: SGHRS, YFSETQ.

The chain employs TRBV2 and TRBJ2-4; D is uncertain. The CDR3 is 16 amino acids. V was clipped by 5 bases and J by 3 bases, with 17 bases between them. Germline CDR1 SNHLY, CDR2 FYNNEI. The CDR3 DNA reads as TGTGCCAGCAGTTGGGGTTGGTGGGATGTCAAAAACATTCAGTACTTC. This gives the protein CASSWGWWDVKNIQYF.

The chain carries TRBV20-1 and TRBJ1-5; 9 positions agree with TRBD1. Unmatched junction bases numbered 5, after V lost 6 bases and J lost 5 bases. Germline CDR1 reads DFQATT; CDR2 reads SNEGSKA (reference sequence). The CDR3 loop spans 13 amino acids. CDR3 sequence reads: CSATWTGDQPQHF. CDR3 nucleotide sequence: TGCAGTGCCACGTGGACAGGGGATCAGCCCCAGCATTTT.